This T cell receptor (beta chain) was sequenced for a study of shared clonotypes between healthy human individuals. Sequenced by immunoSEQ multiplex PCR; TCRdb stores in-frame clones only, minus some. The sample has about 1.5 million clones; 95% to 99% are singletons. V shed 1 base, J shed 4 bases, and the junction held 2 bases outside the gene matches. This CDR3 is 14 amino acids long. The germline CDR1 and CDR2 sequences are SGHNT and YYREEE (reference sequence). Sequencing used naive CD4+ T cells sorted from blood. Documented subset: CD45RA+ positively selected. This chain uses TRBV5-4 with TRBJ2-5; TRBD1 agrees at 9 bases. The TCR originated in a man aged 25 to 40 in good health. The CDR3 loop reads CASSLRTGVETQYF. As DNA, the CDR3 is TGTGCCAGCAGCTTGAGGACAGGGGTAGAGACCCAGTACTTC.